This T cell receptor (beta chain) comes out of a study of shared clonotypes between healthy human individuals. Study overall: Three plates were used per donor for CD4 naive, three for CD4 memory, two for CD8 naive and one for CD8 memory. Points from the study as a whole: Memory subsets generally showed smaller estimated richness than naive subsets did. Sampling included only blood; tissue repertoires likely differ.

Approximately 30,000 T cell genomes (around 190 ng DNA) went into each sorted-subset replicate. Data came from immunoSEQ multiplex PCR; TCRdb stores just in-frame clones and leaves some out. The sample includes hundreds of thousands of clones, roughly 73% seen only once; the top ten take 1.5% to 2%. V lost 8 bases to trimming and J lost 8 bases, with 18 bases between them. This CDR3 spans 13 amino acids. Per the germline V gene, CDR1 is MNHEY and CDR2 is SVGAGI. Remarks on this clone: What it binds is unknown.

The V and J genes are TRBV6-5 and TRBJ1-2, with TRBD1 as a possible D gene (6 bases). The TCR sequence derives from a woman younger than 45 in good health. The sample taken for sequencing was memory CD4+ T cells sorted from blood. Subset meaning: CD45RA-negative fraction. The CDR3 here is CASLGGAHGGYTF. The CDR3 DNA sequence: TGTGCCAGCCTCGGGGGGGCCCATGGAGGCTACACCTTC.